Listed below are T cell receptor beta chains from one sample, sequenced in a study of beta chain features in type 1 diabetes. Sequencing used immunoSEQ multiplex PCR; TCRdb keeps in-frame clones, though not all of them. The data show 140,000 or so clones, 8% to 13% seen once. Sequenced: naive CD4+ T cells from blood. The receptors derive from a man between 18 and 29 years old in good health. Each CDR3 is given without its conserved first and last residue. Size values are once, few and many counts, or a class for expanded clones, and some rows have none.

V gene	J gene	clone size	CDR3 protein
TRBV15	TRBJ1-1	NA	ATSPRERDTEAF
TRBV18	TRBJ2-5	many	ASSPPGQGGETQY
TRBV5-1	TRBJ2-1	few	ASSLGSNNEQF
TRBV19	TRBJ1-5	few	ASTDRGNQPQH
TRBV14	TRBJ1-1	NA	ASSPTPRGTEAF
TRBV5-6	TRBJ2-5	many	ASSLGLGQETQY
TRBV5-4	TRBJ1-2	NA	ASSHEAGRPIHGYT
TRBV15	TRBJ2-2	NA	ATSREQGALSGELF
TRBV7-9	TRBJ1-2	few	ASSSTGQGGYT
TRBV2	TRBJ1-5	NA	ASRGDRASNQPQH
TRBV29-1	TRBJ1-5	many	SVRGQGNQPQH
TRBV7-2	TRBJ1-5	few	ASSLGVSGQPQH
TRBV5-1	TRBJ2-5	few	ASSWTSGVRETQY
TRBV5-6	TRBJ1-2	NA	ASSVTGVSGYT
TRBV29-1	TRBJ1-4	many	SVEGTGSGKLF
TRBV19	TRBJ2-7	few	ASSTDTSYEQY
TRBV7-6	TRBJ2-1	few	ASSFRTEGNEQF
TRBV6-6	TRBJ2-4	NA	ASSNGGTVAKNIQY
TRBV6-5	TRBJ2-5	NA	ASRRQGAETQY
TRBV5-4	TRBJ2-7	few	ASSPTSGSSYEQY
TRBV19	TRBJ2-3	NA	ASSAYGSLTQY
TRBV18	TRBJ1-6	few	ASSPREGDSPLH